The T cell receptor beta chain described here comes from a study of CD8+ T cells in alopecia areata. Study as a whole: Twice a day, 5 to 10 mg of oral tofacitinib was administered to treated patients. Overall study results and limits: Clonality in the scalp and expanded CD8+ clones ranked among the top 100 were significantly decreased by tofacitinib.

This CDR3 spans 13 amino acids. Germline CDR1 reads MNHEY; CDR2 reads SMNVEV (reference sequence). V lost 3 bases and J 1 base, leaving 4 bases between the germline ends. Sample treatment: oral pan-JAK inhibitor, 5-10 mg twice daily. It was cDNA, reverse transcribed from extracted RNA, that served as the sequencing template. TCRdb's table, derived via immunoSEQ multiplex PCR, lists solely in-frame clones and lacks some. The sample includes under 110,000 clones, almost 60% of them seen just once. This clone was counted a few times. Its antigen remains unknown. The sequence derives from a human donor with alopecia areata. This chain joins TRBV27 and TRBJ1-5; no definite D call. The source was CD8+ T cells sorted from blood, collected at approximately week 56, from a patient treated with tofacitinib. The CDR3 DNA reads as TGTGCCAGCAGTTTGGGCAGCAATCAGCCCCAGCATTTT. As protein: CASSLGSNQPQHF.